This section outlines one T cell receptor (beta chain) sequence together with its context. With 2 bases clipped from V and 3 bases from J, the junction kept 3 bases outside the gene matches. The CDR3 runs 16 residues. Germline CDR1 SGHRS, CDR2 YFSETQ. This sample is drawn from a study of blood T cell repertoires in COVID-19. Repertoires were generated with immunoSEQ multiplex PCR, while TCRdb's copy carries only in-frame clones and drops some. Among about 240,000 clones listed, around 87% were seen once. This TCR was recovered from a woman aged 70-85 years with active or convalescent COVID-19. The sample taken for sequencing was peripheral blood. V is TRBV5-1 and J is TRBJ2-2, with TRBD2 matching over 11 bases. The CDR3 loop is CASSLLAGAYTGELFF. CDR3 in DNA: TGCGCCAGCAGCTTACTAGCGGGGGCGTACACCGGGGAGCTGTTTTTT.